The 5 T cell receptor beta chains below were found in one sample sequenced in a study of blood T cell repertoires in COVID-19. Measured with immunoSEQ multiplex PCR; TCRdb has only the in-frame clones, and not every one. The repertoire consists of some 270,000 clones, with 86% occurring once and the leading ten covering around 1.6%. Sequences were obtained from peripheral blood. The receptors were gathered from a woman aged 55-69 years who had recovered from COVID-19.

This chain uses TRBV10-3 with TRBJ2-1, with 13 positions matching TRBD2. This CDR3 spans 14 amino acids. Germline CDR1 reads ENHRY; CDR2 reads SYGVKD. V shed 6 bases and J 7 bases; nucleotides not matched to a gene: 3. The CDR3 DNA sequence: TGTGCCATCAGAGGACTAGCGGGGGCGAATGAGCAGTTCTTC. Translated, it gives CAIRGLAGANEQFF.

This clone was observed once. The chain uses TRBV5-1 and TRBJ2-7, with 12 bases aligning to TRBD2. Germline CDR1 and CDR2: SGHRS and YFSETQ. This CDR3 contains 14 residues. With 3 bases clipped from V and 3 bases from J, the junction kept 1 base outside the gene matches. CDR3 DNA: TGCGCCAGCAGCTCTAGCGGGGGGGACTACGAGCAGTACTTC. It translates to CASSSSGGDYEQYF.

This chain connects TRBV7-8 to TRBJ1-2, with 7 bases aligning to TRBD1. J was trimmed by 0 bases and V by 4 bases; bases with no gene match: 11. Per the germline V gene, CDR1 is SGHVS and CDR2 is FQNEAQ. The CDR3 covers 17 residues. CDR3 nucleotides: TGTGCCAGCAGCTCTTTAGTGAGGGACAGCCCTAACTATGGCTACACCTTC. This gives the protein CASSSLVRDSPNYGYTF. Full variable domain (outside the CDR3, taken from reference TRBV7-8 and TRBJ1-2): GAGVSQSPRYKVAKRGQDVALRCDPISGHVSLFWYQQALGQGPEFLTYFQNEAQLDKSGLPSDRFFAERPEGSVSTLKIQRTQQEDSAVYLCASSSLVRDSPNYGYTFGSGTRLTVV.

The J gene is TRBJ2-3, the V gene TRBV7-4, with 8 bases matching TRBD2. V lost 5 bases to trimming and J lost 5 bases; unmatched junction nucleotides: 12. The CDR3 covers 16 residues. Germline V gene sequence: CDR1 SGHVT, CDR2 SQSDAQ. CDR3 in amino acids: CASSRWVRGGRDTQYF. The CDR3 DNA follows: TGTGCCAGCAGCCGGTGGGTCCGGGGGGGGAGAGATACGCAGTATTTT.

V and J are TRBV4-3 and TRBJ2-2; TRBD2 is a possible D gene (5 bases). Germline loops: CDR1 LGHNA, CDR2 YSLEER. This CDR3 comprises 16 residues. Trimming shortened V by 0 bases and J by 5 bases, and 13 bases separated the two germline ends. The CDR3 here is CASSQDFGDRTGELFF. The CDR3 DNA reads TGCGCCAGCAGCCAAGATTTCGGGGATAGGACCGGGGAGCTGTTTTTT.